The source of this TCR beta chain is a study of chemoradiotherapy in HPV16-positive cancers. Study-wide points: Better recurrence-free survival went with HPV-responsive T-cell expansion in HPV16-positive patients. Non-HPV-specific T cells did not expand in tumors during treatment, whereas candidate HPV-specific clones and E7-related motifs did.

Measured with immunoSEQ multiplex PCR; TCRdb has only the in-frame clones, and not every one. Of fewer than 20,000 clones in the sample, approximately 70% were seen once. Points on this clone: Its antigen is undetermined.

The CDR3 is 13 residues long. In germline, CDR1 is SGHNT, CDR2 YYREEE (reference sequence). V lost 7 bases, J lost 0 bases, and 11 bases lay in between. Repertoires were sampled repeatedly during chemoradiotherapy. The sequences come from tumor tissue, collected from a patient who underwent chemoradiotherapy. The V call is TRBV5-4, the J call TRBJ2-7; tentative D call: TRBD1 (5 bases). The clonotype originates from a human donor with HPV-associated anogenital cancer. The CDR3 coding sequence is TGTGCCAGCGGCGACAGTACCTCCTACGAGCAGTACTTC. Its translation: CASGDSTSYEQYF.